This is a list of T cell receptor beta chains from one sample in a study of Ad26.COV2.S vaccination and SARS-CoV-2 variants. Libraries were prepared by immunoSEQ multiplex PCR; TCRdb keeps only in-frame clonotypes and omits some of them. Of about 350,000 clones listed, about 85% are singletons. Specimen: peripheral blood, collected in a trial of Ad26.COV2.S vaccine versus placebo. These receptors originate from a person between 18 and 60 years old who received the Ad26.COV2.S COVID-19 vaccine or a placebo. CDR3s include the opening cysteine and the closing phenylalanine or tryptophan. Fields, in order: D gene, clone size, V gene, CDR3 length, J gene, CDR3 protein, CDR3 DNA. The D gene is left open where the match is weak. Some rows have no size entry. The others give once, few or many, or a class for an expanded clone.

D gene: -; clone size: few; V gene: TRBV7-9; CDR3 length: 13; J gene: TRBJ2-1; CDR3 protein: CASSLASRTEQFF; CDR3 DNA: TGTGCCAGCAGCTTAGCGAGCAGGACCGAGCAGTTCTTC
D gene: -; clone size: -; V gene: TRBV19; CDR3 length: 16; J gene: TRBJ1-2; CDR3 protein: CASSIRTRGTNYGYTF; CDR3 DNA: TGTGCCAGTAGTATACGGACGCGGGGAACTAACTATGGCTACACCTTC
D gene: -; clone size: -; V gene: TRBV24-1; CDR3 length: 14; J gene: TRBJ1-5; CDR3 protein: CATSDPGSPGPQHF; CDR3 DNA: TGTGCCACCAGTGACCCAGGTAGCCCGGGGCCCCAGCATTTT
D gene: -; clone size: -; V gene: TRBV15; CDR3 length: 14; J gene: TRBJ2-1; CDR3 protein: CATSREPRIDEQFF; CDR3 DNA: TGTGCCACCAGCAGAGAGCCTAGGATAGATGAGCAGTTCTTC
D gene: -; clone size: -; V gene: TRBV5-4; CDR3 length: 14; J gene: TRBJ2-3; CDR3 protein: CASSPLASTDTQYF; CDR3 DNA: TGTGCCAGCAGCCCGCTAGCTAGCACAGATACGCAGTATTTT
D gene: TRBD1; clone size: once; V gene: TRBV5-1; CDR3 length: 18; J gene: TRBJ1-6; CDR3 protein: CASSPGQGYMTDNSPLHF; CDR3 DNA: TGCGCCAGCAGCCCCGGACAGGGCTACATGACTGATAATTCACCCCTCCACTTT
D gene: -; clone size: -; V gene: TRBV7-2; CDR3 length: 17; J gene: TRBJ1-2; CDR3 protein: CASSLDTSAVRAYGYTF; CDR3 DNA: TGTGCCAGCAGCTTAGATACATCAGCTGTCAGAGCGTATGGCTACACCTTC
D gene: -; clone size: -; V gene: TRBV10-3; CDR3 length: 15; J gene: TRBJ1-3; CDR3 protein: CAISEGGNSGNTIYF; CDR3 DNA: TGTGCCATCAGTGAGGGGGGCAACTCTGGAAACACCATATATTTT
D gene: -; clone size: -; V gene: TRBV6-5; CDR3 length: 14; J gene: TRBJ2-7; CDR3 protein: CASRRTVSTYEQYF; CDR3 DNA: TGTGCCAGCAGGCGGACAGTATCCACCTACGAGCAGTACTTC
D gene: -; clone size: -; V gene: TRBV19; CDR3 length: 14; J gene: TRBJ1-2; CDR3 protein: CASNPERRDYGYTF; CDR3 DNA: TGTGCCAGTAATCCGGAGCGACGGGATTATGGCTACACCTTC
D gene: -; clone size: -; V gene: TRBV15; CDR3 length: 14; J gene: TRBJ1-2; CDR3 protein: CATSRDLGIAGYTF; CDR3 DNA: TGTGCCACCAGCAGAGACCTGGGGATAGCGGGCTACACCTTC
D gene: -; clone size: -; V gene: TRBV19; CDR3 length: 14; J gene: TRBJ1-5; CDR3 protein: CASSAGYSNQPQHF; CDR3 DNA: TGTGCCAGTAGTGCAGGGTATAGCAATCAGCCCCAGCATTTT
D gene: TRBD2; clone size: few; V gene: TRBV11-3; CDR3 length: 15; J gene: TRBJ2-1; CDR3 protein: CASSFSGEGYNEQFF; CDR3 DNA: TGTGCCAGCAGCTTTTCGGGGGAGGGTTACAATGAGCAGTTCTTC
D gene: TRBD1; clone size: few; V gene: TRBV28; CDR3 length: 14; J gene: TRBJ2-7; CDR3 protein: CASSTGTGADEQYF; CDR3 DNA: TGTGCCAGCAGTACCGGGACAGGGGCTGACGAGCAGTACTTC
D gene: -; clone size: -; V gene: TRBV27; CDR3 length: 16; J gene: TRBJ2-2; CDR3 protein: CASTHEAGMNTGELFF; CDR3 DNA: TGTGCCAGCACGCATGAGGCTGGGATGAACACCGGGGAGCTGTTTTTT
D gene: -; clone size: once; V gene: TRBV24-1; CDR3 length: 15; J gene: TRBJ2-2; CDR3 protein: CATSDAGPLAGELFF; CDR3 DNA: TGTGCCACCAGTGACGCCGGGCCTTTGGCCGGGGAGCTGTTTTTT
D gene: -; clone size: once; V gene: TRBV28; CDR3 length: 15; J gene: TRBJ2-1; CDR3 protein: CASSRRGPLFNEQFF; CDR3 DNA: TGTGCCAGCAGCCGCCGCGGGCCCCTTTTCAATGAGCAGTTCTTC
D gene: -; clone size: -; V gene: TRBV9; CDR3 length: 15; J gene: TRBJ2-6; CDR3 protein: CASSVESSGANVLTF; CDR3 DNA: TGTGCCAGCAGCGTCGAGAGCTCTGGGGCCAACGTCCTGACTTTC
D gene: -; clone size: -; V gene: TRBV18; CDR3 length: 12; J gene: TRBJ2-7; CDR3 protein: CASSPQGSEQYF; CDR3 DNA: TGTGCCAGCTCACCGCAGGGGAGCGAGCAGTACTTC
D gene: -; clone size: -; V gene: TRBV7-2; CDR3 length: 13; J gene: TRBJ1-2; CDR3 protein: CASSLQASRGHTF; CDR3 DNA: TGTGCCAGCAGCTTACAGGCCAGTCGTGGGCACACCTTC
D gene: -; clone size: -; V gene: TRBV30; CDR3 length: 18; J gene: TRBJ2-3; CDR3 protein: CAWSSSGPLPRFTDTQYF; CDR3 DNA: TGTGCCTGGAGCTCCTCCGGGCCCCTTCCAAGATTCACAGATACGCAGTATTTT
D gene: -; clone size: -; V gene: TRBV12-5; CDR3 length: 15; J gene: TRBJ2-3; CDR3 protein: CASGFAIPSTDTQYF; CDR3 DNA: TGTGCTAGTGGTTTCGCAATCCCAAGCACAGATACGCAGTATTTT